The next 11 T cell receptor beta chains were all read from a single sample in a study of molecular identifiers for immune sequencing clone quantification. Using its own MiXCR run on the PCR reads, TCRdb lists one record per CDR3 protein. The sample records about 630,000 distinct CDR3 sequences, 25% being singletons. Sequencing was done on a sample of naive CD8+ T cells from blood, with Jurkat cell RNA spiked in. Stated subset: FACS-sorted CD8+CD4-CCR7+CD45RA+ naive T cells. These TCRs come from a human donor in good health. Some libraries in this study had Jurkat cell RNA spiked in.

This clonotype was seen at least ten times. The chain is built from TRBV27 and TRBJ1-1; D call uncertain. Germline CDR1 MNHEY, CDR2 SMNVEV (reference sequence). The CDR3 runs to 14 residues. V lost 0 bases to trimming and J lost 4 bases, with 9 bases between them. CDR3 residues: CASSLSLGFTEAFF. In DNA form, the CDR3 reads TGTGCCAGCAGTTTATCGTTAGGGTTCACTGAAGCTTTCTTT.

About this clonotype itself: This may come from a read error, since a much larger clone is one base off. The rearrangement uses TRBV13 and TRBJ2-7; the match to TRBD2 covers 8 bases. This CDR3 contains 15 residues. With V trimmed by 5 bases and J by 6 bases, 12 bases remained unmatched. Germline V gene data show CDR1 as PRHDT and CDR2 as FYEKMQ (reference sequence). The CDR3 region is CASSILAGRPGEQYF. CDR3 bases: TGTGCCAGCAGCATATTAGCGGGGAGGCCTGGCGAGCAGTACTTC.

This clonotype was observed many times. A much larger clone is a single base away; this may be a read error. J is TRBJ2-7 and V is TRBV7-9; D ambiguous. Germline V gene sequence: CDR1 SEHNR, CDR2 FQNEAQ (reference sequence). This CDR3 comprises 12 residues. V was clipped by 5 bases and J by 0 bases, with 5 bases between them. In nucleotides, the CDR3 is TGTGCCAGCAGCCCATACTCCTACGAGCAGTACTTC. This translates into CASSPYSYEQYF.

As for this clonotype: This may be a read error, as it is one base from a much larger clone. The rearrangement joins TRBV4-3 to TRBJ2-7; D unclear. This CDR3 has 15 residues. From germline, CDR1 is LGHNA and CDR2 YSLEER. The CDR3, as DNA: TGCGCCAGCGGCCAATCGGTCGGGCAGACCTACGAGCAGTACTTC. Residues: CASGQSVGQTYEQYF.

This clonotype was counted many times. The V gene is TRBV24-1, the J gene TRBJ1-1; 8 nucleotides line up with TRBD1. The CDR3 spans 16 residues. J gave up 0 bases and V 0 bases, and 2 bases lay outside the gene matches. Germline CDR1 and CDR2: KGHDR and SFDVKD. This CDR3 is CATSDLQGALNTEAFF. In DNA form, the CDR3 reads TGTGCCACCAGTGATTTGCAGGGGGCACTGAACACTGAAGCTTTCTTT.

This clonotype was seen a handful of times. The J gene is TRBJ2-1, the V gene TRBV27, with 12 bases that match TRBD2. This CDR3 is 17 amino acids long. CDR1 and CDR2 from the germline V gene are MNHEY and SMNVEV (reference sequence). With V trimmed by 0 bases and J by 6 bases, 6 bases remained unmatched. The CDR3 DNA sequence: TGTGCCAGCAGTTTATCCGGGCTAGCGGGAGGGCCCAATGAGCAGTTCTTC. This translates into CASSLSGLAGGPNEQFF.

As regards this clonotype: At one boundary the junction diverges from the germline segment, which might be a read error. The rearrangement uses TRBV27 and TRBJ2-6; tentatively, D is TRBD1 (6 bases). This CDR3 spans 14 amino acids. Germline lookup yields CDR1 MNHEY and CDR2 SMNVEV (reference sequence). As DNA, the CDR3 is TGTGCCGGCAGTCAGGGGTCGGGGGCCAACGTCCTGACTTTC. Translating gives CAGSQGSGANVLTF.

This clonotype was seen at least ten times. As DNA, the CDR3 is TGTGCCTGGAGTGCCCGACAGCAAGAGACCCAGTACTTC. It yields the protein CAWSARQQETQYF. The chain has TRBV30 and TRBJ2-5; D may be TRBD1 (5 bases). Germline V gene data show CDR1 as GTSNPN and CDR2 as SVGIG (reference sequence). This CDR3 region has 13 residues. V lost 1 base and J 2 bases, leaving 8 bases between the germline ends.

The chain links TRBV5-8 to TRBJ1-1; D remains unclear. Germline CDR1 and CDR2: SGHTS and YDEGEE. V was shortened by 4 bases and J by 7 bases, with 8 bases between the two germline ends. The CDR3 spans 11 residues. CDR3 coding DNA: TGTGCCAGCAGCCCGAGCTTTGAAGCTTTCTTT. Translated, it gives CASSPSFEAFF.

A word on this clonotype: A much larger clone differs from this one at a single base, so this may be a read error. The chain employs TRBV27 and TRBJ2-5; D ambiguous. The CDR3 sequence is 14 residues long. Germline V lookup: CDR1 MNHEY, CDR2 SMNVEV (reference sequence). This CDR3 is CASSLGPTQGTQYF. CDR3 coding DNA: TGTGCCAGCAGTTTAGGACCGACGCAAGGGACCCAGTACTTC.

There are a few counts of this clonotype. This rearrangement joins TRBV6-5 to TRBJ1-6; D not certain. V dropped 0 bases and J dropped 10 bases, with 7 bases sitting between them. CDR1 is MNHEY, CDR2 SVGAGI, per germline. The CDR3 spans 13 residues. DNA of the CDR3: TGTGCCAGCAGTTACTCGAGTCTATCACCCCTCCACTTT. It is translated as CASSYSSLSPLHF.